This T cell receptor beta chain was observed in a study of early T cells in non-severe SARS-CoV-2 infection. Study-level findings and limits: Lookups in VDJdb leaned toward anti-spike CD8 responses and missed private and CD4 specificities.

Germline assignment: CDR1 MGHRA and CDR2 YSYEKL. V lost 1 base, J lost 4 bases, and 10 bases lay in between. The CDR3 contains 14 residues. This clonotype has ten or more counts. Its antigen is currently unknown. Each single cDNA molecule received a unique molecular identifier. From the 5' RACE reads, TCRdb called clonotypes with MiXCR, one entry per CDR3 protein. The repertoire holds about 70,000 distinct CDR3 sequences, with 11% as singletons. This TCR was sampled from an adult who was a healthcare worker with PCR-confirmed SARS-CoV-2 infection or an uninfected control (not recorded which). The chain links TRBV4-1 to TRBJ1-2, with D unresolved. Input material: whole blood. CDR3 region: CASSQAESTYGYTF. The CDR3 region has the DNA TGCGCCAGCAGCCAAGCCGAGAGTACCTATGGCTACACCTTC.